This T cell receptor beta chain was identified during a study of cytomegalovirus exposure and HLA in healthy donors. As for the study in general: Approximately 180 million T cells yielded approximately 110 million unique TCR beta sequences in earlier analysis.

General study findings and limits: Later, TCR association rates were found to vary by HLA locus, highest for DRB1 and lowest for HLA-C.

In the case of this clone: Its antigen is unidentified.

The CDR3 is 15 amino acids. V trimming: 2 bases; J trimming: 7 bases; junction bases outside the gene matches: 2. Looked up from germline, CDR1 is MGHDK and CDR2 is SYGVNS. Vbeta (60) and Jbeta (13) primers were used in the PCR. Generated by immunoSEQ multiplex PCR, the TCRdb table keeps only in-frame clones and is missing some. The repertoire includes about 140,000 clones, 70% to 80% of them detected once, and around 15% sits in the top ten. Material: PBMCs. V is TRBV25-1 and J is TRBJ2-1; 13 nucleotides align to TRBD2. The source is a woman aged 40 to 50 in good health and CMV-seronegative. The CDR3 coding sequence is TGTGCCAGCAGTGAAGGACTAGCGGGGGTGAATGAGCAGTTCTTC. Its protein is CASSEGLAGVNEQFF.